Shown below are 16 T cell receptor beta chains from a single sample sequenced in a study of sequential checkpoint blockade in melanoma. Here immunoSEQ multiplex PCR was the method, and the copy in TCRdb shows in-frame clones only, minus some. Here the sample spans tens of thousands of clones, around 90% being singletons. The treatment: randomized to nivolumab then ipilimumab (arm A) or the reverse (arm B). The sample in question was CD8+ T cells sorted from blood (inferred from file names), obtained from a patient given nivolumab and ipilimumab in sequence. The receptor set was obtained from a human donor with melanoma.

This clone was seen just once. This rearrangement joins TRBV28 to TRBJ2-7; possible D gene TRBD1, 5 bases. The CDR3 contains 15 residues. Trimming pared 2 bases from V and 0 bases from J, leaving 11 bases between. The germline CDR1 and CDR2 sequences are MDHEN and SYDVKM. CDR3: CASSLRGALSYEQYF. CDR3 DNA: TGTGCCAGCAGTTTAAGGGGTGCCCTCTCCTACGAGCAGTACTTC. Variable domain in full (rest from reference TRBV28 and TRBJ2-7): DVKVTQSSRYLVKRTGEKVFLECVQDMDHENMFWYRQDPGLGLRLIYFSYDVKMKEKGDIPEGYSVSREKKERFSLILESASTNQTSMYLCASSLRGALSYEQYFGPGTRLTVT.

The sample holds one count of this clone. The V and J genes are TRBV7-2 and TRBJ1-5, with D possibly being TRBD1 (5 bases). The V gene's germline CDR1 is SGHTA and CDR2 FQGNSA. The CDR3 has 16 residues. V was trimmed by 2 bases and J by 4 bases, leaving 15 bases between them. This chain's CDR3 is CASSLRGRPGNQPQHF. As DNA, the CDR3 is TGTGCCAGCAGCTTAAGAGGGAGGCCAGGGAATCAGCCCCAGCATTTT.

This clone was seen only once. This chain joins TRBV27 and TRBJ2-4; 11 bases align to TRBD2. Germline V lookup: CDR1 MNHEY, CDR2 SMNVEV (reference sequence). Trimming at V came to 4 bases and at J to 2 bases, leaving 4 bases not matched to a gene. The CDR3 totals 16 residues. In nucleotides, the CDR3 is TGTGCCAGCAGTTCATGGACTAGCGGGCCCAAAAACATTCAGTACTTC. Translating gives CASSSWTSGPKNIQYF.

The chain carries TRBV2 and TRBJ2-7; 7 nucleotides align to TRBD2. The CDR3 spans 16 residues. CDR1 is SNHLY, CDR2 FYNNEI, per germline. Losses at the gene ends were 6 bases for V and 0 bases for J; bases not matched to a gene: 11. For the CDR3, the DNA is TGTGCCAGCAGGTTAATAGCGGGTCTGAGCTCCTACGAGCAGTACTTC. This sequence encodes CASRLIAGLSSYEQYF.

This clone is categorized as medium-sized. The chain joins TRBV28 to TRBJ2-7; the match to TRBD1 covers 12 bases. CDR1 and CDR2 (germline): MDHEN, SYDVKM. CDR3 size: 19 residues. V lost 2 bases and J lost 0; bases outside the gene matches: 11. CDR3 nucleotide sequence: TGTGCCAGCAGTTTAACGGGGACAGGGGGCGGAATTAGCTCCTACGAGCAGTACGTC. Protein product: CASSLTGTGGGISSYEQYV.

The rearrangement uses TRBV30 and TRBJ1-5; 7 positions match TRBD1. Unmatched junction bases numbered 7, after V lost 4 bases and J lost 1 base. Per the germline V gene, CDR1 is GTSNPN and CDR2 is SVGIG (reference sequence). This CDR3 contains 15 residues. The CDR3 reads CAWNSGTASNQPQHF. The CDR3 coding sequence is TGTGCCTGGAATTCCGGGACAGCAAGCAATCAGCCCCAGCATTTT.

The gene calls are TRBV4-3 and TRBJ2-2; weak D call: TRBD2 (5 bases). Per the germline V gene, CDR1 is LGHNA and CDR2 is YSLEER. V was trimmed by 0 bases and J by 7 bases, leaving 18 bases between them. This CDR3 has 17 residues. CDR3: CASSQDRIREWGGELFF. For the CDR3, the DNA is TGCGCCAGCAGCCAAGATAGAATAAGGGAGTGGGGCGGGGAGCTGTTTTTT.

The V and J genes are TRBV30 and TRBJ1-1; D possibly corresponds to TRBD1 (6 bases). The CDR3 is made up of 14 amino acids. Trimming stripped 5 bases from V and 0 bases from J, with 13 bases between. Germline V gene sequence: CDR1 GTSNPN, CDR2 SVGIG (reference sequence). The CDR3 nucleotides read TGTGCCTGGGGGAAGGACAGAATGAACACTGAAGCTTTCTTT. Translation gives CAWGKDRMNTEAFF.

This clone was recorded only once. Here the CDR3 DNA reads TGTGCCAGCAGCCTTCAGCCCGGGACTCAAAACACTGAAGCTTTCTTT. Encoded protein: CASSLQPGTQNTEAFF. The chain carries TRBV9 and TRBJ1-1; tentatively, D is TRBD1 (5 bases). The V gene lost 4 bases and the J gene lost 2 bases, with 18 bases spanning the gap. Germline CDR1 SGDLS, CDR2 YYNGEE. There are 16 residues in the CDR3.

J is TRBJ2-3 and V is TRBV29-1; 14 positions match TRBD2. J was trimmed by 4 bases and V by 7 bases; bases with no gene match: 16. Per germline, CDR1 SQVTM and CDR2 ANQGSEA. The CDR3 extends over 18 amino acids. The CDR3 sequence is CSARQRLAGGLVADTQYF. CDR3 nucleotide sequence: TGCAGCGCCCGACAGAGACTAGCGGGGGGGCTGGTTGCAGATACGCAGTATTTT.

This sequence joins TRBV6-4 and TRBJ1-3, with a tentative D call TRBD1 (6 bases). This CDR3 has 16 residues. V lost 5 bases to trimming and J lost 0 bases, with 14 bases between them. The germline V gene encodes CDR1 MRHNA and CDR2 SNTAGT. The CDR3 sequence is CASSLDRTSSGNTIYF. Here the CDR3 DNA reads TGTGCCAGCAGTCTCGACAGGACGAGCTCTGGAAACACCATATATTTT.

The chain couples TRBV5-6 to TRBJ1-2; possible D gene TRBD1, 5 bases. The V end lost 4 bases, the J end lost 4 bases, and 8 bases lay between the germline ends. The CDR3 is made up of 12 amino acids. Germline V CDR1 and CDR2: SGHDT, YYEEEE. CDR3 sequence (DNA): TGTGCCAGCAGCGTGACAGTCTATGGCTACACCTTC. This translates into CASSVTVYGYTF.

The V call is TRBV21-1, the J call TRBJ1-6. TRBV21-1 is an annotated pseudogene. The CDR3 is 17 residues long. In DNA form, the CDR3 reads TGTGCCAGCAGCAAGCGGGAAGAGGGTGAGAATAATTCACCCCTCCACTTT. Amino acids: CASSKREEGENNSPLHF.

V is TRBV29-1 and J is TRBJ1-2; D might be TRBD1 (6 bases). The CDR3 is 13 amino acids. CDR1 is SQVTM, CDR2 ANQGSEA, per germline. Deletions cut 4 bases from V and 8 bases from J, with 17 bases between. The CDR3 bases are TGCAGCGTTGTTACCTTATGGACAGACGGCTACACCTTC. This encodes CSVVTLWTDGYTF. Combining the CDR3 with reference TRBV29-1 and TRBJ1-2 gives the whole variable domain SAVISQKPSRDICQRGTSLTIQCQVDSQVTMMFWYRQQPGQSLTLIATANQGSEATYESGFVIDKFPISRPNLTFSTLTVSNMSPEDSSIYLCSVVTLWTDGYTFGSGTRLTVV.

As for this clone: Sequence at one end of the junction differs from germline and may be a read error. The chain employs TRBV4-2 and TRBJ1-2; D uncertain. From germline, CDR1 is LGHNA and CDR2 YNFKEQ. There are 17 residues in the CDR3. CDR3 nucleotide sequence: TGTGCCAACAGCCAAGGGCACGACTTTTCTATAAACTATGGCTACACCTTC. Translation gives CANSQGHDFSINYGYTF.

A note on this clone: At one end, the junction sequence differs from germline, possibly due to a read error. This chain uses TRBV7-7 with TRBJ2-5, with 8 bases aligning to TRBD1. The J call is in doubt because the DNA end fits TRBJ2-7 better. Germline V lookup: CDR1 SSHAT, CDR2 FNYEAQ (reference sequence). This CDR3 comprises 15 residues. In DNA form, the CDR3 reads TGTGCTAGCAGCTCCGGGACAGGAGAGTCCTACGAGCAGTACTTC. This encodes CASSSGTGESYEQYF.